Listed below are T cell receptor beta chains from one sample, sequenced in a study of T cell changes during pregnancy in multiple sclerosis. Clones were read by immunoSEQ multiplex PCR, and TCRdb kept only the in-frame ones, dropping some. The top ten hold 1.2% of the sample, which has some 37,000 clones, roughly 92% seen once. Material: PBMCs (not recorded whether the cells were cultured). These receptors were collected from a female donor with multiple sclerosis, enrolled in a pregnancy study. Both conserved end residues are part of each CDR3. A D gene is named only where the DNA matches it firmly. The size of a clone is reported for some rows only, either as once, few or many, or as a class for expanded clones.

D gene: TRBD1
V gene: TRBV5-4
clone size: -
J gene: TRBJ1-2
CDR3 protein: CASNQGQNYGYTF
CDR3 DNA: TGTGCCAGCAACCAGGGACAGAACTATGGCTACACCTTC

D gene: -
V gene: TRBV10-3
clone size: -
J gene: TRBJ1-1
CDR3 protein: CASSPGRELNTEAFF
CDR3 DNA: TGTGCCTCATCACCCGGCCGCGAGCTGAACACTGAAGCTTTCTTT

D gene: -
V gene: TRBV11-2
clone size: -
J gene: TRBJ2-1
CDR3 protein: CASREEESSYNEQFF
CDR3 DNA: TGTGCCAGCAGGGAGGAAGAGAGCTCCTACAATGAGCAGTTCTTC

D gene: -
V gene: TRBV6-5
clone size: once
J gene: TRBJ2-7
CDR3 protein: CASSYGYTSHEQYF
CDR3 DNA: TGTGCCAGCAGTTACGGCTACACGTCCCACGAGCAGTACTTC

D gene: -
V gene: TRBV27
clone size: -
J gene: TRBJ1-1
CDR3 protein: CASSFSQNTEAFF
CDR3 DNA: TGTGCCAGCAGTTTCTCACAGAACACTGAAGCTTTCTTT

D gene: TRBD1
V gene: TRBV19
clone size: -
J gene: TRBJ2-7
CDR3 protein: CASSMPGTGAYEQYF
CDR3 DNA: TGTGCCAGTAGTATGCCCGGGACAGGGGCGTACGAGCAGTACTTC

D gene: -
V gene: TRBV21-1
clone size: -
J gene: TRBJ2-5
CDR3 protein: CASSKVSGITQYF
CDR3 DNA: TGTGCCAGCAGCAAAGTATCGGGGATAACCCAGTACTTC

D gene: TRBD1
V gene: TRBV5-1
clone size: once
J gene: TRBJ2-6
CDR3 protein: CASRVTGGSGANVLTF
CDR3 DNA: TGCGCCAGCAGGGTCACAGGGGGCAGTGGGGCCAACGTCCTGACTTTC

D gene: -
V gene: TRBV2
clone size: -
J gene: TRBJ1-2
CDR3 protein: CASSPDMGSNYGYTF
CDR3 DNA: TGTGCCAGCAGTCCCGACATGGGTAGTAACTATGGCTACACCTTC

D gene: TRBD1
V gene: TRBV9
clone size: -
J gene: TRBJ2-7
CDR3 protein: CASSLTGVSYEQYF
CDR3 DNA: TGTGCCAGCAGCCTAACAGGGGTATCCTACGAGCAGTACTTC

D gene: -
V gene: TRBV9
clone size: -
J gene: TRBJ2-3
CDR3 protein: CASSVLGGTQYF
CDR3 DNA: TGTGCCAGCAGCGTATTAGGAGGTACGCAGTATTTT

D gene: -
V gene: TRBV11-3
clone size: -
J gene: TRBJ2-5
CDR3 protein: CASSSQGSETQYF
CDR3 DNA: TGTGCCAGCAGCTCGCAGGGGAGCGAGACCCAGTACTTC

D gene: -
V gene: TRBV5-4
clone size: -
J gene: TRBJ2-1
CDR3 protein: CASSPLPEVFEQFF
CDR3 DNA: TGTGCCAGCAGCCCCCTCCCCGAGGTTTTTGAGCAGTTCTTC

D gene: -
V gene: TRBV19
clone size: -
J gene: TRBJ1-1
CDR3 protein: CASSPMEGMNTEAFF
CDR3 DNA: TGTGCCAGTAGTCCAATGGAGGGTATGAACACTGAAGCTTTCTTT